This T cell receptor (beta chain) was identified during a study of shared clonotypes between healthy human individuals. Study conclusions and caveats: Limited genetic and exposure-history diversity came from having few donors. Sequencing of the sorted subsets was shown by rarefaction to be incomplete despite large depth.

Concerning this clone itself: The antigen is unknown.

The naive CD8 subset, CD45RO-negative cells positively selected for CCR7, excluded terminally differentiated effector memory CD45RA+ cells. Over several immunoSEQ plates, each subset's genomic DNA was distributed in even portions. The table came from immunoSEQ multiplex PCR; TCRdb's copy has only in-frame clones and leaves some out. Here the sample spans 650,000 to 800,000 clones, 92% being singletons. J gave up 2 bases and V 4 bases, and 12 bases lay outside the gene matches. The CDR3 extends over 17 amino acids. Germline assignment: CDR1 MNHNS and CDR2 SASEGT. This sequence originates from a young man in good health. The rearrangement joins TRBV6-1 to TRBJ2-5, with 8 bases lining up with TRBD1. Sequencing input: naive CD8+ T cells sorted from blood. The CDR3 nucleotides are TGTGCCAGCAGTGGGGGTCCGACAGGGGTGGGGCAAGAGACCCAGTACTTC. Protein product: CASSGGPTGVGQETQYF.